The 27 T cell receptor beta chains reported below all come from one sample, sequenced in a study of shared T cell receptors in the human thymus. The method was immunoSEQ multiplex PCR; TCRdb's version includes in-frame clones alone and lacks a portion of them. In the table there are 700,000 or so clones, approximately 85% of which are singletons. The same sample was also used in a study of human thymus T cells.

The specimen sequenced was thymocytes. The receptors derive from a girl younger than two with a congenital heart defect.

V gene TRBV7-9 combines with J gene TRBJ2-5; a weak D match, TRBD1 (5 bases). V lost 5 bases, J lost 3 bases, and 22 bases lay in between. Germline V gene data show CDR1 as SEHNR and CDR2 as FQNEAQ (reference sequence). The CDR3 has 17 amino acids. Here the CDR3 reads CASSPYPETVLKETQYF. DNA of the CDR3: TGTGCCAGCAGCCCATACCCCGAGACAGTCTTAAAAGAGACCCAGTACTTC.

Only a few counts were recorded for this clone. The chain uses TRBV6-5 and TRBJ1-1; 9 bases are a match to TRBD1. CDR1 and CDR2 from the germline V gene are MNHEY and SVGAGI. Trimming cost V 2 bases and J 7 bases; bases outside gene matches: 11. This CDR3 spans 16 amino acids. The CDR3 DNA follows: TGTGCCAGCAGTTACGTATCCGGGACAGGGCCACTTGAAGCTTTCTTT. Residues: CASSYVSGTGPLEAFF.

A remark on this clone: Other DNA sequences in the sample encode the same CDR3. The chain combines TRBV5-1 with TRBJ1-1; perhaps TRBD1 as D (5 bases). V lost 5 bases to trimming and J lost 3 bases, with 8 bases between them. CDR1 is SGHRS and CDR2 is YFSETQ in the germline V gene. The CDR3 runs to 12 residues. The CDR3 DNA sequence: TGCGCCAGCAGGGGGGGGGACACTGAAGCTTTCTTT. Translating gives CASRGGDTEAFF.

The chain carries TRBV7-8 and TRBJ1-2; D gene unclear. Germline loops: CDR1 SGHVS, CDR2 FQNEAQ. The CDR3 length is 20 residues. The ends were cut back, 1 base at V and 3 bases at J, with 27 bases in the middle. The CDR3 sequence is CASSLGPMSGSFWVDYGYTF. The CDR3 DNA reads TGTGCCAGCAGCTTAGGCCCAATGTCAGGTTCTTTTTGGGTGGACTATGGCTACACCTTC.

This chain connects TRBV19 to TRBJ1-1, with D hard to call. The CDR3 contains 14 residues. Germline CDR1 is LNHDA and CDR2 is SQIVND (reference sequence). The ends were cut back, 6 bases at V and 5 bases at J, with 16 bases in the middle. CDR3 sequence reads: CASRWGGVCTEAFF. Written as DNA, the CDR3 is TGTGCCAGTAGGTGGGGAGGCGTTTGTACTGAAGCTTTCTTT.

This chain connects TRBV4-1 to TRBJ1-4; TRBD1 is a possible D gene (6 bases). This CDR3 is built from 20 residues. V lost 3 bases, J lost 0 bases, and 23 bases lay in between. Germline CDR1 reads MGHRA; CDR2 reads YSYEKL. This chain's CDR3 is CASSHRQAGDKYSTNEKLFF. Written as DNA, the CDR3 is TGCGCCAGCAGCCACCGACAGGCCGGAGACAAGTACTCAACTAATGAAAAACTGTTTTTT.

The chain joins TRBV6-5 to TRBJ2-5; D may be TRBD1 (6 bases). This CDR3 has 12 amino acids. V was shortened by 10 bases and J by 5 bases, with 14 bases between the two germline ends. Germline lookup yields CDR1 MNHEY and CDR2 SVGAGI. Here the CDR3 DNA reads TGTGCCACGAAGGGGGAAGGGGAGACCCAGTACTTC. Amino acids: CATKGEGETQYF.

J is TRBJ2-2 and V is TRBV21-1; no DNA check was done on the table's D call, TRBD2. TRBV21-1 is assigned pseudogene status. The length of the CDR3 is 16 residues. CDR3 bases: TGTGCCAGCAGCAAATTAACGGCAGGAAACACCGGGGAGCCGTTTTTT. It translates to CASSKLTAGNTGEPFF.

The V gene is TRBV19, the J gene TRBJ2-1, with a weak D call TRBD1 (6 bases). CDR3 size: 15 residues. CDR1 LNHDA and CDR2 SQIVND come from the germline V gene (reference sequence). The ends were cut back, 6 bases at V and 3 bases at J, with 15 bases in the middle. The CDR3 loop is CASRPGEDNYNEQFF. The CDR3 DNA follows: TGTGCCAGTAGGCCAGGGGAAGATAACTACAATGAGCAGTTCTTC. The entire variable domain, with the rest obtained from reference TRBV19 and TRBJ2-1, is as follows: DGGITQSPKYLFRKEGQNVTLSCEQNLNHDAMYWYRQDPGQGLRLIYYSQIVNDFQKGDIAEGYSVSREKKESFPLTVTSAQKNPTAFYLCASRPGEDNYNEQFFGPGTRLTVL.

The CDR3 loop reads CASSLILGEDNYGYTF. CDR3 coding DNA: TGTGCCAGCAGCCTTATACTCGGGGAGGATAATTATGGCTACACCTTC. The V gene is TRBV25-1, the J gene TRBJ1-2, with D uncertain. CDR1 and CDR2 (germline): MGHDK, SYGVNS. This CDR3 has 16 amino acids. The V end lost 6 bases, the J end lost 5 bases, and 22 bases lay between the germline ends.

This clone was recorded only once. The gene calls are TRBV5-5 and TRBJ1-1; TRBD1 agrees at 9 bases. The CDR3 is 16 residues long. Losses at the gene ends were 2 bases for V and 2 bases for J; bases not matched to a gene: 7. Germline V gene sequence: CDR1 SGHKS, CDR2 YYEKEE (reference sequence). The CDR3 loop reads CASSLRTGAINTEAFF. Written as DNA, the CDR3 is TGTGCCAGCAGCTTAAGGACAGGGGCGATCAACACTGAAGCTTTCTTT.

Here the CDR3 reads CAILDRGRVGELFF. The DNA for the CDR3 is TGTGCCATCCTGGACAGGGGGCGCGTCGGGGAGCTGTTTTTT. V usage is TRBV6-4 and J usage is TRBJ2-2, with TRBD1 identical over 11 bases. Germline trimming cut 10 bases from V and 7 bases from J; bases unmatched to any gene: 8. Germline CDR1 reads MRHNA; CDR2 reads SNTAGT. The CDR3 contains 14 residues.

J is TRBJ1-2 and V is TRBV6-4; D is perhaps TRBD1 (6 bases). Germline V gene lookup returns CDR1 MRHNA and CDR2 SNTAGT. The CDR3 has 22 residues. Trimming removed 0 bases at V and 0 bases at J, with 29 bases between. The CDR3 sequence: CASSDSPRASRGRESPNYGYTF. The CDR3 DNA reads TGTGCCAGCAGTGACTCCCCAAGGGCCTCCAGGGGACGAGAATCCCCTAACTATGGCTACACCTTC.

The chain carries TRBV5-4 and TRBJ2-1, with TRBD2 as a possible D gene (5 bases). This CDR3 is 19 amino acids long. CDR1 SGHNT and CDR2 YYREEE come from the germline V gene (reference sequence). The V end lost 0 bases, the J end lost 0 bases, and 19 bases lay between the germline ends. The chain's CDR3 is CASSLEGGRGRNSYNEQFF. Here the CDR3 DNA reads TGTGCCAGCAGCTTGGAGGGTGGACGGGGTAGGAACTCCTACAATGAGCAGTTCTTC.

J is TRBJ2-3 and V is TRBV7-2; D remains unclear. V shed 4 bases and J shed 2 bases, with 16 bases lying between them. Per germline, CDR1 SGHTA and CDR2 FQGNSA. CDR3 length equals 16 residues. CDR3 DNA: TGTGCCAGCAGCTCTCGACATCCACCTGCCACAGATACGCAGTATTTT. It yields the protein CASSSRHPPATDTQYF.

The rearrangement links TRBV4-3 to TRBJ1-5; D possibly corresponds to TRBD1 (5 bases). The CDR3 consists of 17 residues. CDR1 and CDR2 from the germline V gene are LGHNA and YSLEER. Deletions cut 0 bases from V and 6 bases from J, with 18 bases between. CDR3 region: CASSQDQWGVETQPQHF. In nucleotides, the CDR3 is TGCGCCAGCAGCCAAGATCAATGGGGGGTTGAAACTCAGCCCCAGCATTTT.

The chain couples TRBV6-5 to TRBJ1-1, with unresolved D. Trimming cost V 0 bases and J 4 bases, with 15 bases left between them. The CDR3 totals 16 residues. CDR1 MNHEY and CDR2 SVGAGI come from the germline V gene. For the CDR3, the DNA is TGTGCCAGCAGTTACTCCCCTACCCGGGTTGCCACTGAAGCTTTCTTT. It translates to CASSYSPTRVATEAFF.

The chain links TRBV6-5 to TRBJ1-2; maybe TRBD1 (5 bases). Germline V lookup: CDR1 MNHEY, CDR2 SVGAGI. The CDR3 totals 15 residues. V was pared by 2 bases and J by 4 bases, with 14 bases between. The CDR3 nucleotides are TGTGCCAGCAGTTACGGGGGGGATACAGGCTATGGCTACACCTTC. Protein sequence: CASSYGGDTGYGYTF.

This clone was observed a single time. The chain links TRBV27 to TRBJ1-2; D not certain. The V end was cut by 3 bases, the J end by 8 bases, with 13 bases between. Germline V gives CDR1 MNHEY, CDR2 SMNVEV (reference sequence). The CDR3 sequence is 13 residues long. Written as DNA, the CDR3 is TGTGCCAGCAGTTTTATGGGGTCGGGGGGCTACACCTTC. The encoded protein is CASSFMGSGGYTF.

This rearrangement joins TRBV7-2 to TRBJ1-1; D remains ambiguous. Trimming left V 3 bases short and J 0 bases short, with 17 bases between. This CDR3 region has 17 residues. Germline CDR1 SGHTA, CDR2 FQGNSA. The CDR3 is CASSFSQRVELNTEAFF. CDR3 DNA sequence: TGTGCCAGCAGCTTTAGTCAGAGGGTAGAGCTGAACACTGAAGCTTTCTTT.

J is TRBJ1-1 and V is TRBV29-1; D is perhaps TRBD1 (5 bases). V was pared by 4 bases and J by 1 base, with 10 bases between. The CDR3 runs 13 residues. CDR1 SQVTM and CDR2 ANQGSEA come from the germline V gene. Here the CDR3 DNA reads TGCAGCGTTGGGGGAACAGGGAACACTGAAGCTTTCTTT. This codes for CSVGGTGNTEAFF.

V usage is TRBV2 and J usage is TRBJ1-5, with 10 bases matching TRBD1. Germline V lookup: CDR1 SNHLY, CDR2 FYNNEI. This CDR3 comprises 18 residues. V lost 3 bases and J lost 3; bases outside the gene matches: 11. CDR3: CASSDNPGTGVVNQPQHF. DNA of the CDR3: TGTGCCAGCAGTGATAATCCCGGGACAGGGGTCGTCAATCAGCCCCAGCATTTT.

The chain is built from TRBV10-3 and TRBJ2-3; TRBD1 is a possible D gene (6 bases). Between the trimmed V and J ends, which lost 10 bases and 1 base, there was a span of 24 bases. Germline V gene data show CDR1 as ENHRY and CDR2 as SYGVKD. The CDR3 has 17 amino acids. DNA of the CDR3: TGTGCCACCAATGCGGTCCCCCCAGGGGCTGGCACAGATACGCAGTATTTT. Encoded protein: CATNAVPPGAGTDTQYF.

The CDR3, as DNA: TGCGCCAGCAGCCAAGTTCAACTAGCGGGGGACAACACCGGGGAGCTGTTTTTT. Its protein product is CASSQVQLAGDNTGELFF. V and J are TRBV4-1 and TRBJ2-2, with 11 bases aligning to TRBD2. The CDR3 totals 18 residues. Germline CDR1 and CDR2: MGHRA and YSYEKL. The trim removed 1 base at V and 2 bases at J, leaving 6 bases unmatched.

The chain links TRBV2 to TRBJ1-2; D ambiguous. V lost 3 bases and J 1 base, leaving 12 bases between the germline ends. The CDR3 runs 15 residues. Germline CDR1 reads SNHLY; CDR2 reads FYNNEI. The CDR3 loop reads CASSDRGDLNYGYTF. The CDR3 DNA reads TGTGCCAGCAGTGATCGGGGTGACCTTAACTATGGCTACACCTTC.

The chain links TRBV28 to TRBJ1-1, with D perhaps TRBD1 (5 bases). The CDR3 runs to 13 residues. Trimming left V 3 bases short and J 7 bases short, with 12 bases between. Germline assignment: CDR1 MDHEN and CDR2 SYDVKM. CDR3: CASSFLGGIEAFF. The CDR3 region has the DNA TGTGCCAGCAGTTTTCTGGGGGGTATTGAAGCTTTCTTT.

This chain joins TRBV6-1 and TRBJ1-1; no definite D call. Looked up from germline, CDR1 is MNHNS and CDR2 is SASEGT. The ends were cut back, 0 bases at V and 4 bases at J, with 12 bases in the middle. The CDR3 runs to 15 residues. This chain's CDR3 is CASSEASWEGTEAFF. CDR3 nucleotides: TGTGCCAGCAGTGAAGCCTCCTGGGAGGGCACTGAAGCTTTCTTT.